This is a list of T cell receptor beta chains from one sample in a study of CD8 T cells in Susac syndrome. TCRdb analysed the immunoSEQ multiplex PCR reads with MiXCR anew, one entry per CDR3 protein. The sample has approximately 160,000 distinct CDR3 sequences, approximately 95% seen once. Sequenced material: CD4+ T cells from PBMCs. The receptors stem from a human donor with Susac syndrome. Both conserved end residues are part of each CDR3. D genes are given only for firm matches. Size is omitted from some rows. Given values are once, few, many or a class for expanded clones.

d_call j_call v_call clone_size cdr3_aa
- TRBJ2-2 TRBV29-1 - CSVKENTGELFF
- TRBJ2-2 TRBV10-3 - CAISDENTGELFF
- TRBJ2-5 TRBV2 - CASRPADQPTQYF
TRBD2 TRBJ2-1 TRBV5-1 - CASTPGTSGYNEQFF
- TRBJ2-1 TRBV18 - CASSPLEGGEQFF
- TRBJ2-5 TRBV12-3/TRBV12-4 - CASSQTAQETQYF
- TRBJ2-1 TRBV28 - CASSLSFGGSYNEQFF
- TRBJ1-1 TRBV28 - CATTPNTEAFF
TRBD2 TRBJ2-5 TRBV6-5 - CASSYSISGTSGKTQYF
- TRBJ1-1 TRBV28 - CASSTGRGYTEAFF
TRBD2 TRBJ2-1 TRBV20-1 - CSAPRASGGNEQFF
TRBD2 TRBJ2-2 TRBV5-1 - CASSLDGGRNTGELFF
- TRBJ2-7 TRBV10-3 few CAISEPTGSRAYEQYF
TRBD1 TRBJ1-2 TRBV28 - CASNPGQGPFGYTF
TRBD1 TRBJ1-6 TRBV13 - CASGLGQASSSPLHF
TRBD1 TRBJ2-5 TRBV28 few CASSSPGTGKETQYF
- TRBJ2-7 TRBV4-3 - CASSQGSSDEQYF
- TRBJ2-2 TRBV24-1 - CATSDRGTTGELFF
TRBD2 TRBJ2-5 TRBV14 - CASARLAGATLETQYF
- TRBJ2-7 TRBV3-1 few CASSQDRVSYEQYF
- TRBJ2-3 TRBV3-1 - CASSQGSFGQRDTQYF
- TRBJ2-7 TRBV18 - CASSQLGPEQYF
- TRBJ2-5 TRBV7-2 - CASSLPRQLQETQYF